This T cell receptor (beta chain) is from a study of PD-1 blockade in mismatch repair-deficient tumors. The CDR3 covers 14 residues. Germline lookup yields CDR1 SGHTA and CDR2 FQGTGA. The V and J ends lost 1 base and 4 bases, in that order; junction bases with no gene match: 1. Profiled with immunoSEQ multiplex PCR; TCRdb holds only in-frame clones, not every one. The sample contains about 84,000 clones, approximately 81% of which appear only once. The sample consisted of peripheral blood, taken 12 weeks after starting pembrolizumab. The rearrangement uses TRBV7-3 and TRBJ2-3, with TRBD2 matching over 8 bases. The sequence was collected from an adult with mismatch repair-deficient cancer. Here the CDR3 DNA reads TGTGCCAGCAGCTTAAACGGGAGGGCAGATACGCAGTATTTT. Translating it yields CASSLNGRADTQYF. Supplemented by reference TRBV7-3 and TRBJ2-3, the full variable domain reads GAGVSQTPSNKVTEKGKYVELRCDPISGHTALYWYRQSLGQGPEFLIYFQGTGAADDSGLPNDRFFAVRPEGSVSTLKIQRTERGDSAVYLCASSLNGRADTQYFGPGTRLTVL.